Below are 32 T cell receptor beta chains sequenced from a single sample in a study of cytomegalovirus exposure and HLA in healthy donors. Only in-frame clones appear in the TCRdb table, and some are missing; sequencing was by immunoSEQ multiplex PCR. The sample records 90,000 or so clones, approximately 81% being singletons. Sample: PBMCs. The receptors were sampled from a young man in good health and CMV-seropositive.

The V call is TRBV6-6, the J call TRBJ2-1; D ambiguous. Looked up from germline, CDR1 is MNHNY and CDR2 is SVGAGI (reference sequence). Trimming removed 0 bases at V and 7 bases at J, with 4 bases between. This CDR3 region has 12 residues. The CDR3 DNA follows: TGTGCCAGCAGTTACTCCCAGAATGAGCAGTTCTTC. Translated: CASSYSQNEQFF.

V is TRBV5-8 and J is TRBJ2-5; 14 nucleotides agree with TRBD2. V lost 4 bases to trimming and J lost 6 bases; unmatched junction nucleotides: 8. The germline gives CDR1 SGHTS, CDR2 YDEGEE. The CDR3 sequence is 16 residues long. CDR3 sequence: CASSIRLAGGGKTQYF. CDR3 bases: TGTGCCAGCAGCATAAGACTAGCGGGAGGGGGAAAGACCCAGTACTTC.

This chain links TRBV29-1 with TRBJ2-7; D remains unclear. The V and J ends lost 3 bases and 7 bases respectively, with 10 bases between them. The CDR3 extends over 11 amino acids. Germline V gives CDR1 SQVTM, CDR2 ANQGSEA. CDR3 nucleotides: TGCAGCGTTGATCTGATGGGAGAGCAGTACGTC. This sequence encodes CSVDLMGEQYV.

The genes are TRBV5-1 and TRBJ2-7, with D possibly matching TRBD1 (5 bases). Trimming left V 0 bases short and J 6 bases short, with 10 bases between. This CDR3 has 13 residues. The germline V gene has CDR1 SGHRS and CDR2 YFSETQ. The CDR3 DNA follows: TGCGCCAGCAGCTTGGTGCAGGGCGGCGAGCAGTACTTC. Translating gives CASSLVQGGEQYF.

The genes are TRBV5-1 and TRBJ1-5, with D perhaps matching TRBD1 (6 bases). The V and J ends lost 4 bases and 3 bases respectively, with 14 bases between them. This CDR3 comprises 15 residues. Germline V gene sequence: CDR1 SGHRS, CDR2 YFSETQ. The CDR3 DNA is TGCGCCAGCAGCCCGAAGGACAGCTACAATCAGCCCCAGCATTTT. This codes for CASSPKDSYNQPQHF.

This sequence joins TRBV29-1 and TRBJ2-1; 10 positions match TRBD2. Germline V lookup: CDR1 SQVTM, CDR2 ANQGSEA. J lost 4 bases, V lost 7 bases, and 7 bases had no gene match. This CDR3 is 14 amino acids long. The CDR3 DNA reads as TGCAGCGACCGCCCTAGCGGGGGTTACAATGAGCAGTTCTTC. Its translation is CSDRPSGGYNEQFF.

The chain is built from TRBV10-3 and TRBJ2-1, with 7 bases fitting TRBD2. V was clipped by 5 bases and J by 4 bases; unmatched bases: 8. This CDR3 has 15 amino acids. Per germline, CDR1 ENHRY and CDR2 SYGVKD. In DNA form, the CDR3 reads TGTGCCATCAGTCCTAGCGGAGGTCGATACAATGAGCAGTTCTTC. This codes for CAISPSGGRYNEQFF.

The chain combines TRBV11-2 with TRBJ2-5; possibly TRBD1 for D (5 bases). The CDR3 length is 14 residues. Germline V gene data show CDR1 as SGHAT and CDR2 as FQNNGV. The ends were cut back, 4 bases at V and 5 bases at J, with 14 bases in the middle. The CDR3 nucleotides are TGTGCCAGCAGCTCCCAGGGATATGGGGAGACCCAGTACTTC. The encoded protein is CASSSQGYGETQYF. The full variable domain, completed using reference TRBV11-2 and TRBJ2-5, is EAGVAQSPRYKIIEKRQSVAFWCNPISGHATLYWYQQILGQGPKLLIQFQNNGVVDDSQLPKDRFSAERLKGVDSTLKIQPAKLEDSAVYLCASSSQGYGETQYFGPGTRLLVL.

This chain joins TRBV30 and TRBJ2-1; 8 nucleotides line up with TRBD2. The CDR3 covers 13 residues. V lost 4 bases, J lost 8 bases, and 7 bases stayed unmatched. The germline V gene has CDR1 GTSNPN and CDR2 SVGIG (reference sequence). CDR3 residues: CAWTSGSSYEQFF. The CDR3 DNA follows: TGTGCCTGGACAAGCGGGAGTAGCTATGAGCAGTTCTTC.

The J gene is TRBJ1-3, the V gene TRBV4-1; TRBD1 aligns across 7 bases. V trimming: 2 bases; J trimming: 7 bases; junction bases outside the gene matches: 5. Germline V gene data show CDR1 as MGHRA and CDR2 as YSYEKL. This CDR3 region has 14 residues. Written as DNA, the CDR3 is TGCGCCAGCAGCCAATTCCAGGGGGGTAACACCATATATTTT. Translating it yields CASSQFQGGNTIYF.

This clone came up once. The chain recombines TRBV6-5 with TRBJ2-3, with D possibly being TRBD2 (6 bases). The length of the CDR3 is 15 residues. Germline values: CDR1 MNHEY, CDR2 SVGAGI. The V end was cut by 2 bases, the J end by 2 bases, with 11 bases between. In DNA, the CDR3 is TGTGCCAGCAGTTACGGCGGGGTAAACACAGATACGCAGTATTTT. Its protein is CASSYGGVNTDTQYF.

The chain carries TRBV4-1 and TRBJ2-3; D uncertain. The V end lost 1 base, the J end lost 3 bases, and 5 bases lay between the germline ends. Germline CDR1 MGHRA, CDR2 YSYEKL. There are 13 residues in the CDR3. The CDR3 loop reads CASSQVPTDTQYF. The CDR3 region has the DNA TGCGCCAGCAGCCAAGTCCCAACAGATACGCAGTATTTT.

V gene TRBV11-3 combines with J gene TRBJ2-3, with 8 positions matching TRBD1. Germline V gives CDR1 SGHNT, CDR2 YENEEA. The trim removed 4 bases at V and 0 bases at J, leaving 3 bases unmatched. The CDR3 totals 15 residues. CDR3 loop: CASSSDRVSTDTQYF. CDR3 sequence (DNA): TGTGCCAGCAGCTCGGACAGGGTGAGCACAGATACGCAGTATTTT. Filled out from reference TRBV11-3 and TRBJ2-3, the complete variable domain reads EAGVVQSPRYKIIEKKQPVAFWCNPISGHNTLYWYLQNLGQGPELLIRYENEEAVDDSQLPKDRFSAERLKGVDSTLKIQPAELGDSAVYLCASSSDRVSTDTQYFGPGTRLTVL.

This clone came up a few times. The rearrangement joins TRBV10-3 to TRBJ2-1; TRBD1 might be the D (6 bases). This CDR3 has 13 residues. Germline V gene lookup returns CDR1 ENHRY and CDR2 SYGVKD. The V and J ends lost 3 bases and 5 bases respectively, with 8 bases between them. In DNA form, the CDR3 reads TGTGCCATCAGTGAAAGACAGGACAATGAGCAGTTCTTC. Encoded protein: CAISERQDNEQFF.

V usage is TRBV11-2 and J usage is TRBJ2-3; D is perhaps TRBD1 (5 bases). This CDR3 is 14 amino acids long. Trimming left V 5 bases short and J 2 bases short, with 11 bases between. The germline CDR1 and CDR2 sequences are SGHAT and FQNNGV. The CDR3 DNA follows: TGTGCCAGCAGCCAGGGTGCTTACACAGATACGCAGTATTTT. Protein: CASSQGAYTDTQYF.

The CDR3 nucleotides read TGTGCCAGCAGCCCTCAGGGATATCAGCCCCAGCATTTT. This encodes CASSPQGYQPQHF. The chain joins TRBV27 to TRBJ1-5; D is perhaps TRBD1 (5 bases). The CDR3 length is 13 residues. CDR1 is MNHEY, CDR2 SMNVEV, per germline (reference sequence). Trimming took 6 bases from V and 5 from J, leaving 11 bases between them.

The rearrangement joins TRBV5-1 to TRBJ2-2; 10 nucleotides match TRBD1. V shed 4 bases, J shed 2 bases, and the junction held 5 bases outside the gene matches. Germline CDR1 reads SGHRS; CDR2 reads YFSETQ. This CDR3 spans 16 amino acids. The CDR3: CASSLSTGGNTGELFF. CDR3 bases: TGCGCCAGCAGCCTCTCGACAGGGGGCAACACCGGGGAGCTGTTTTTT.

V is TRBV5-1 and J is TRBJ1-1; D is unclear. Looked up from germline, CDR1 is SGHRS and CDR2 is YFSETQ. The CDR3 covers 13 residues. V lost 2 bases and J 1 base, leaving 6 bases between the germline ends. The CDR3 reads CASSFRQNTEAFF. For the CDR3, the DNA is TGCGCCAGCAGCTTTAGACAGAACACTGAAGCTTTCTTT. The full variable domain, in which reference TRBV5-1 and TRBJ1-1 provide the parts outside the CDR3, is KAGVTQTPRYLIKTRGQQVTLSCSPISGHRSVSWYQQTPGQGLQFLFEYFSETQRNKGNFPGRFSGRQFSNSRSEMNVSTLELGDSALYLCASSFRQNTEAFFGQGTRLTVV.

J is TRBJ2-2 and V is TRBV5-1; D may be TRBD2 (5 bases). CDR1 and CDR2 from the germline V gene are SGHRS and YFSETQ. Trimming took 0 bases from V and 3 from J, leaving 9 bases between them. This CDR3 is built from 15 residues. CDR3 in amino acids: CASSLGGLDTGELFF. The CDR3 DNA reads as TGCGCCAGCAGCTTGGGAGGGTTGGACACCGGGGAGCTGTTTTTT. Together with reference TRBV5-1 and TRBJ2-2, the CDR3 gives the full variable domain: KAGVTQTPRYLIKTRGQQVTLSCSPISGHRSVSWYQQTPGQGLQFLFEYFSETQRNKGNFPGRFSGRQFSNSRSEMNVSTLELGDSALYLCASSLGGLDTGELFFGEGSRLTVL.

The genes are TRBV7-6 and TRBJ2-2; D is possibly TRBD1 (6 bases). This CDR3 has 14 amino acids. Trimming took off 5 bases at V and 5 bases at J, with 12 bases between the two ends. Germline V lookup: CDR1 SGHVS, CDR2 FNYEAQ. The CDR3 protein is CASSQTGRTGELFF. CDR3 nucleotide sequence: TGTGCCAGCAGCCAAACAGGGAGAACCGGGGAGCTGTTTTTT.

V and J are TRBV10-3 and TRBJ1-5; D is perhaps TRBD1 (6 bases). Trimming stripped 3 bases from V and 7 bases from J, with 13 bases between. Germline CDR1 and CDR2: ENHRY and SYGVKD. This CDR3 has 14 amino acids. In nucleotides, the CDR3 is TGTGCCATCAGTGACGGAGGGGGAGGGCAGCCCCAGCATTTT. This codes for CAISDGGGGQPQHF.

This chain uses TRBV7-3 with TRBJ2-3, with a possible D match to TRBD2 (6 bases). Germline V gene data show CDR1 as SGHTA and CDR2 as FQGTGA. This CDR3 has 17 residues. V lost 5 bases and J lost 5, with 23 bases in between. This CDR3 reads CASSPHLGEEGIDTQYF. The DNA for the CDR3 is TGTGCCAGCAGCCCCCATTTGGGGGAGGAAGGGATAGATACGCAGTATTTT. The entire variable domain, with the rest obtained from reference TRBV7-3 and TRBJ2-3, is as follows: GAGVSQTPSNKVTEKGKYVELRCDPISGHTALYWYRQSLGQGPEFLIYFQGTGAADDSGLPNDRFFAVRPEGSVSTLKIQRTERGDSAVYLCASSPHLGEEGIDTQYFGPGTRLTVL.

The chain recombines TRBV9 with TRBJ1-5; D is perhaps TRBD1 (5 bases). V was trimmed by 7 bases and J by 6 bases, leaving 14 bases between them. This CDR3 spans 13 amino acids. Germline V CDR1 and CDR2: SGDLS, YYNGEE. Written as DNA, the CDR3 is TGTGCCAGCCGAGGCCAGGGAAGTCAGCCCCAGCATTTT. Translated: CASRGQGSQPQHF. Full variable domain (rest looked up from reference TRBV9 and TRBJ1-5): DSGVTQTPKHLITATGQRVTLRCSPRSGDLSVYWYQQSLDQGLQFLIQYYNGEERAKGNILERFSAQQFPDLHSELNLSSLELGDSALYFCASRGQGSQPQHFGDGTRLSIL.

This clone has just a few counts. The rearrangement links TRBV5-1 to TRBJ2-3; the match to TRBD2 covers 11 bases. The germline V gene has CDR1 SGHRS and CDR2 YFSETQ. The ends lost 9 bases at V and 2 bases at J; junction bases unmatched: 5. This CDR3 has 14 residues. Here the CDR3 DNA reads TGCGCCACTTCGGGACTAGCGGTCACAGATACGCAGTATTTT. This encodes CATSGLAVTDTQYF.

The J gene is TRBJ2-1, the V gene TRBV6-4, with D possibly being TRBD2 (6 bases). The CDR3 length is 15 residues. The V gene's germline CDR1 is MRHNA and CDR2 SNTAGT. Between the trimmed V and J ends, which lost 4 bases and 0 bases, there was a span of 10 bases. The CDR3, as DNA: TGTGCCAGCAGTGTGACGGGAGCCTCCTACAATGAGCAGTTCTTC. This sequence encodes CASSVTGASYNEQFF.

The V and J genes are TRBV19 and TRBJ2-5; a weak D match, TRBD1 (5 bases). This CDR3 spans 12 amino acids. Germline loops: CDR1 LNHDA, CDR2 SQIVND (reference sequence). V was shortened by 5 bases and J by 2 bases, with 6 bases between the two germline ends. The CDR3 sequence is CASSPGQETQYF. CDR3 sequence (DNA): TGTGCCAGTAGTCCAGGGCAAGAGACCCAGTACTTC. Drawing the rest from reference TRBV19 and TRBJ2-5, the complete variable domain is DGGITQSPKYLFRKEGQNVTLSCEQNLNHDAMYWYRQDPGQGLRLIYYSQIVNDFQKGDIAEGYSVSREKKESFPLTVTSAQKNPTAFYLCASSPGQETQYFGPGTRLLVL.

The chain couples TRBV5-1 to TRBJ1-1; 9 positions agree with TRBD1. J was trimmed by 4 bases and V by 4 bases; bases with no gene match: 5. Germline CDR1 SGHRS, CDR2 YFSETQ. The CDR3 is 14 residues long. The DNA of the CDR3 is TGCGCCAGCAGCGCCGGGGGACAGGGCACTGAAGCTTTCTTT. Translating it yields CASSAGGQGTEAFF.

As DNA, the CDR3 is TGTGCCAGCTCACCTGGACTAGCGGGAGAGACCCAGTACTTC. Translation gives CASSPGLAGETQYF. J is TRBJ2-5 and V is TRBV18, with 11 bases identical to TRBD2. J lost 4 bases, V lost 3 bases, and 1 base had no gene match. Germline assignment: CDR1 KGHSH and CDR2 LQKENI. The CDR3 sequence is 14 residues long.

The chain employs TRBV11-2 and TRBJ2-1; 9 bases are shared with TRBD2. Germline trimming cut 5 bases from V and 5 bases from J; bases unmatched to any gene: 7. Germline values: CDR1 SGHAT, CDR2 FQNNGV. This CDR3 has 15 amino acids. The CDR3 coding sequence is TGTGCCAGCAGCGGAGGGACTAGCCACGACAATGAGCAGTTCTTC. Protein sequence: CASSGGTSHDNEQFF.

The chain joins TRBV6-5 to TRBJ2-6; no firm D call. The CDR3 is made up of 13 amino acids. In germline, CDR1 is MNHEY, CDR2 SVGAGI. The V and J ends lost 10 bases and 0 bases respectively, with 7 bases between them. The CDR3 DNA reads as TGTGCCACCCAGTACTCTGGGGCCAACGTCCTGACTTTC. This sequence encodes CATQYSGANVLTF.

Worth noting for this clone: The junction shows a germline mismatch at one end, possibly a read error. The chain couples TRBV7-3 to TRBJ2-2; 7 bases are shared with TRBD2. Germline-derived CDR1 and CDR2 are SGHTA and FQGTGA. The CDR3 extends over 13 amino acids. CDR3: CASSVTSVGELFF. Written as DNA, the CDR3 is TGTGCCAGCAGCGTAACTAGCGTCGGGGAGCTGTTTTTT.

CDR3: CASSIRVGSTDTQYF. The CDR3 DNA reads TGTGCCAGTAGTATCAGGGTCGGGAGCACAGATACGCAGTATTTT. V is TRBV19 and J is TRBJ2-3, with a possible D match to TRBD1 (5 bases). The CDR3 has 15 residues. Between the trimmed V and J ends, which lost 3 bases and 0 bases, there was a span of 10 bases. Germline assignment: CDR1 LNHDA and CDR2 SQIVND (reference sequence).